This entry features one TCR beta chain sequence. This sample was taken from a study of blood T cell repertoires in COVID-19. Across the whole study: Material from acute and convalescent COVID-19 was sourced from the United States, Italy and Spain. The analysed material was cDNA or gDNA that came from T cells, B-cell-depleted T cells, or PBMCs.

Original handling: Amplifying reference gene primers gave estimates of nucleated cell counts. Only in-frame clones appear in the TCRdb table, and some are missing; sequencing was by immunoSEQ multiplex PCR. The V and J calls and clone size are taken from that table; D and trimming were inferred from the DNA. The sample lists around 120,000 clones; over 80% were seen once. The V end was cut by 4 bases, the J end by 2 bases, with 6 bases between. CDR1 and CDR2 from the germline V gene are SQVTM and ANQGSEA. This CDR3 has 13 residues. This clonotype originated in a woman aged 70 to 79 with acute or convalescent COVID-19. Source material: peripheral blood. J is TRBJ1-6 and V is TRBV29-1, with unresolved D. CDR3 DNA sequence: TGCAGCGTTGCGGGGACCTATAATTCACCCCTCCACTTT. Its protein product is CSVAGTYNSPLHF.